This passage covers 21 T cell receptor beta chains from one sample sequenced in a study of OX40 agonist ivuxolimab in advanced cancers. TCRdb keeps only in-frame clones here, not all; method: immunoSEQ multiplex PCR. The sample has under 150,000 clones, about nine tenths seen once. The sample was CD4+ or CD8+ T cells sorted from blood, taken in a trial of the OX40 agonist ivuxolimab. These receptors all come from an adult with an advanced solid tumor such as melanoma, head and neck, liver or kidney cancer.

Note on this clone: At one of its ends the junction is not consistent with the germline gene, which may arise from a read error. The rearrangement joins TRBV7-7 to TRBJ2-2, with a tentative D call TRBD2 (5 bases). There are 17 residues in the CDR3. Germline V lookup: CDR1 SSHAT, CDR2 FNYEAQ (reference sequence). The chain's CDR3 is CASSLVQGRAHTGELFF. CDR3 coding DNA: TGTGCTAGCAGCTTAGTCCAAGGGCGGGCCCACACCGGGGAGCTGTTTTTT. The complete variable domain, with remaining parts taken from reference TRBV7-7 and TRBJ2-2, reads GAGVSQSPRYKVTKRGQDVTLRCDPISSHATLYWYQQALGQGPEFLTYFNYEAQPDKSGLPSDRFSAERPEGSISTLTIQRTEQRDSAMYRCASSLVQGRAHTGELFFGEGSRLTVL.

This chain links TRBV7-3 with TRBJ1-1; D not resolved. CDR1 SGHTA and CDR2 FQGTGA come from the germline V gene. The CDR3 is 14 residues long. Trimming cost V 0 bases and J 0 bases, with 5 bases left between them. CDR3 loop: CASSLTDLNTEAFF. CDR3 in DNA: TGTGCCAGCAGCTTAACTGACTTGAACACTGAAGCTTTCTTT.

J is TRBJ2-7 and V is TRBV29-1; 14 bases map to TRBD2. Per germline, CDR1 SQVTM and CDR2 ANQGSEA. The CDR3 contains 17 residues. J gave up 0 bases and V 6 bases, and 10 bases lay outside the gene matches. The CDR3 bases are TGCAGCGTGGCCGGGACTAGCGGGAGCCTTAGCTCCTACGAGCAGTACTTC. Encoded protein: CSVAGTSGSLSSYEQYF.

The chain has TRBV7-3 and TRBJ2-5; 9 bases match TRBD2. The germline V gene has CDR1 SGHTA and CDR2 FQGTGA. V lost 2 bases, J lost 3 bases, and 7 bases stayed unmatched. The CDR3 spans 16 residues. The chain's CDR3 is CASSLGAGGEEETQYF. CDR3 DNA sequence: TGTGCCAGCAGCTTAGGGGCGGGAGGGGAAGAAGAGACCCAGTACTTC. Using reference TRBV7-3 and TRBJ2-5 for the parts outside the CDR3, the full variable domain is GAGVSQTPSNKVTEKGKYVELRCDPISGHTALYWYRQSLGQGPEFLIYFQGTGAADDSGLPNDRFFAVRPEGSVSTLKIQRTERGDSAVYLCASSLGAGGEEETQYFGPGTRLLVL.

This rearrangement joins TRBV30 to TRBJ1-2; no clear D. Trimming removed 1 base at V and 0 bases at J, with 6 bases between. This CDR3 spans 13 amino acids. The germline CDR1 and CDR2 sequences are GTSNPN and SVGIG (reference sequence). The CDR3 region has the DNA TGTGCCTGGAGTGCACCTCCTAACTATGGCTACACCTTC. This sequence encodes CAWSAPPNYGYTF. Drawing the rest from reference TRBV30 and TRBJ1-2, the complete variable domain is SQTIHQWPATLVQPVGSPLSLECTVEGTSNPNLYWYRQAAGRGLQLLFYSVGIGQISSEVPQNLSASRPQDRQFILSSKKLLLSDSGFYLCAWSAPPNYGYTFGSGTRLTVV.

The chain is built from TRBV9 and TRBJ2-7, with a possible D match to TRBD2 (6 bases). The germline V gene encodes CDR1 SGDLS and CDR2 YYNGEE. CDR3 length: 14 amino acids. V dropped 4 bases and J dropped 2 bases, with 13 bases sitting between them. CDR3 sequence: CASSLSGLTYEQYF. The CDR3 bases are TGTGCCAGCAGCCTTAGCGGTCTGACCTACGAGCAGTACTTC.

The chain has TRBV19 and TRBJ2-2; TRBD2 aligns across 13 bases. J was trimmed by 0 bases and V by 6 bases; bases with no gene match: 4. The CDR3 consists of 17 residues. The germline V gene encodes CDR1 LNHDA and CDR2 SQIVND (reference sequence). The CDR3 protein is CASRPGLAGANTGELFF. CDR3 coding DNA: TGTGCCAGTAGGCCCGGACTAGCGGGAGCGAACACCGGGGAGCTGTTTTTT.

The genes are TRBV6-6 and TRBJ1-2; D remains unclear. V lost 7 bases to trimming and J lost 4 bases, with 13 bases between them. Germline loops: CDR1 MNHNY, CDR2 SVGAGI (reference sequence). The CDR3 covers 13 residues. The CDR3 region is CASTMDGVYGYTF. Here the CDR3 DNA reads TGTGCCAGCACCATGGACGGCGTCTATGGCTACACCTTC.

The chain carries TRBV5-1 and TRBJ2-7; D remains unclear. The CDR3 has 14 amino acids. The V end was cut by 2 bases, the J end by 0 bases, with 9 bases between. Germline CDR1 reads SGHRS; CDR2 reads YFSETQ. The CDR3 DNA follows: TGCGCCAGCAGCTTCGAGGCCTTCTCCTACGAGCAGTACTTC. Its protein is CASSFEAFSYEQYF. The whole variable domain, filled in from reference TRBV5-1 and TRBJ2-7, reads KAGVTQTPRYLIKTRGQQVTLSCSPISGHRSVSWYQQTPGQGLQFLFEYFSETQRNKGNFPGRFSGRQFSNSRSEMNVSTLELGDSALYLCASSFEAFSYEQYFGPGTRLTVT.

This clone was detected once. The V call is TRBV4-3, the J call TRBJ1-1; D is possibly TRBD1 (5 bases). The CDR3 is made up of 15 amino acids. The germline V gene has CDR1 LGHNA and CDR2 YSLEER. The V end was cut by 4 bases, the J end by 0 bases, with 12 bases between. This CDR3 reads CASSPEGTVNTEAFF. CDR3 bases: TGCGCCAGCAGCCCCGAAGGGACGGTGAACACTGAAGCTTTCTTT.

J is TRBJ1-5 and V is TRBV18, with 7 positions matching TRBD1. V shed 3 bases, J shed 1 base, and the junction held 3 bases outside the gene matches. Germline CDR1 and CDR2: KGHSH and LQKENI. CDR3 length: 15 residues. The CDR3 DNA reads TGTGCCAGCTCACCGGCGGACAGGAGCAATCAGCCCCAGCATTTT. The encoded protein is CASSPADRSNQPQHF.

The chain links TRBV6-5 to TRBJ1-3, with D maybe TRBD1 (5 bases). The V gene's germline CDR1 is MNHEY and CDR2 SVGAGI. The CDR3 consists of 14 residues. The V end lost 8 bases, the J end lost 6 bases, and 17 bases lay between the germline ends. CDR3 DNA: TGTGCCAGCTCACCCGTCGGGGGATTAAACACCATATATTTT. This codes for CASSPVGGLNTIYF.

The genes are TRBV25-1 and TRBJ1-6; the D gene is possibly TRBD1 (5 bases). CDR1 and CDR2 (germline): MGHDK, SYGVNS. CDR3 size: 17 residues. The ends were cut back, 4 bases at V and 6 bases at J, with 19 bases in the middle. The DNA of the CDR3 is TGTGCCAGCAGTGCGGTGGTTAAGGGACTGAGTAATTCACCCCTCCACTTT. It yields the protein CASSAVVKGLSNSPLHF.

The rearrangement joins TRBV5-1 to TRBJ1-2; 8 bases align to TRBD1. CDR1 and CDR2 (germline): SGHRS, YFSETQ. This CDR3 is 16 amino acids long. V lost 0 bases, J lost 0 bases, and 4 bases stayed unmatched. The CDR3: CASSLGTGSANYGYTF. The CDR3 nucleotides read TGCGCCAGCAGCTTGGGGACAGGGTCCGCTAACTATGGCTACACCTTC.

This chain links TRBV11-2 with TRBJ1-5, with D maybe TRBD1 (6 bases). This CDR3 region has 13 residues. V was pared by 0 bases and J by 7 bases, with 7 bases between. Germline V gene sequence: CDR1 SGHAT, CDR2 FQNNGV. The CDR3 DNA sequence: TGTGCCAGCAGCTTAGAACAGGGACAGCCCCAGCATTTT. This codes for CASSLEQGQPQHF.

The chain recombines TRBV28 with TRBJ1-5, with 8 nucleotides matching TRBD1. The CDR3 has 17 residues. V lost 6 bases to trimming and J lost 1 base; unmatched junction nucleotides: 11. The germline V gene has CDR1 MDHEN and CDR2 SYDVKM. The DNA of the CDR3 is TGTGCCAGCAGCCGTCCCAGGGGGCGCGGGAGCAATCAGCCCCAGCATTTT. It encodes CASSRPRGRGSNQPQHF.

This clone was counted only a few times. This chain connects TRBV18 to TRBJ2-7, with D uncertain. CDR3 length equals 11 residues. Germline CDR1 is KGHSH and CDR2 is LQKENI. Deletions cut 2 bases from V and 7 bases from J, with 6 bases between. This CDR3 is CASSPSREQYF. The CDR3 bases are TGTGCCAGCTCACCATCGCGGGAGCAGTACTTC.

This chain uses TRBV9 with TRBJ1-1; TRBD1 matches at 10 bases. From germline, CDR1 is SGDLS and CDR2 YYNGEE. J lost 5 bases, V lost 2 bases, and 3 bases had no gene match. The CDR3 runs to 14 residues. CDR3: CASSVGDRGTEAFF. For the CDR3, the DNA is TGTGCCAGCAGCGTGGGGGACAGGGGAACTGAAGCTTTCTTT. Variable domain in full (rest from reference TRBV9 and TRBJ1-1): DSGVTQTPKHLITATGQRVTLRCSPRSGDLSVYWYQQSLDQGLQFLIQYYNGEERAKGNILERFSAQQFPDLHSELNLSSLELGDSALYFCASSVGDRGTEAFFGQGTRLTVV.

CDR3 residues: CASILYREAFF. The CDR3 region has the DNA TGTGCCAGTATCCTCTACAGGGAAGCTTTCTTT. The chain couples TRBV19 to TRBJ1-1; D might be TRBD1 (5 bases). Germline-derived CDR1 and CDR2 are LNHDA and SQIVND (reference sequence). The CDR3 spans 11 residues. Trimming cost V 7 bases and J 8 bases, with 11 bases left between them.

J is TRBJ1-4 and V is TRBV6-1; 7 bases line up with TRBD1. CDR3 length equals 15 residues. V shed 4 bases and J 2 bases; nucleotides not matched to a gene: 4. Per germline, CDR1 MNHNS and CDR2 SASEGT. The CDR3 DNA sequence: TGTGCCAGCAGTGGGGCGGACAGGACTAATGAAAAACTGTTTTTT. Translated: CASSGADRTNEKLFF.

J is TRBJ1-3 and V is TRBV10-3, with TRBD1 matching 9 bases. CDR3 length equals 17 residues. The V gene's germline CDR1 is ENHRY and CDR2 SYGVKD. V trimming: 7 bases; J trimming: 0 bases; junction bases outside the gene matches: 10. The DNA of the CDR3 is TGTGCCATCACTGATAGGACAGGGGACAACTCTGGAAACACCATATATTTT. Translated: CAITDRTGDNSGNTIYF.